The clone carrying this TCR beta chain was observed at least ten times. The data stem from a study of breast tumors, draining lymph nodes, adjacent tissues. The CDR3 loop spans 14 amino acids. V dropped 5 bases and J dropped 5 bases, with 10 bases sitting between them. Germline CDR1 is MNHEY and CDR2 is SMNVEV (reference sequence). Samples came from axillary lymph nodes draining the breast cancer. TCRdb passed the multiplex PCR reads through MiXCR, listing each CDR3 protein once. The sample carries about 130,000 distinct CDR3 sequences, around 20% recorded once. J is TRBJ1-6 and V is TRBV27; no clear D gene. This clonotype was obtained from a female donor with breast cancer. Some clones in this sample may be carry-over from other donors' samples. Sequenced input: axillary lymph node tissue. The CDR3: CASSPTVNNSPLHF. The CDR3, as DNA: TGTGCCAGCAGTCCGACGGTGAATAATTCACCCCTCCACTTT.